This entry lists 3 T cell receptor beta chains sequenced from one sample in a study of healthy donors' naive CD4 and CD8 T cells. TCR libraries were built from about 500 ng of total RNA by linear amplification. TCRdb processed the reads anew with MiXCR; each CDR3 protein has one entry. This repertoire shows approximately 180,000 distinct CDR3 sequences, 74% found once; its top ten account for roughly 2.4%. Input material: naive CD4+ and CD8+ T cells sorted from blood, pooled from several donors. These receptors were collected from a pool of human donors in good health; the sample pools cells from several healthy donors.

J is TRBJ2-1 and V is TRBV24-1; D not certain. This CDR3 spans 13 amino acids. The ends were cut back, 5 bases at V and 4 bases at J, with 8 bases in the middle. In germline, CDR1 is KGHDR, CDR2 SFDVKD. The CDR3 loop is CATSVGQYNEQFF. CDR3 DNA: TGTGCCACCAGTGTGGGCCAGTACAATGAGCAGTTCTTC.

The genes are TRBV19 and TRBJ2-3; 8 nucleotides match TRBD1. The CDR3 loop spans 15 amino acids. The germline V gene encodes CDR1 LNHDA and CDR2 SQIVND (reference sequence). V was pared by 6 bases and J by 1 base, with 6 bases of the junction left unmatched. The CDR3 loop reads CASRARGLGTDTQYF. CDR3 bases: TGTGCCAGTAGGGCCAGGGGGCTCGGCACAGATACGCAGTATTTT.

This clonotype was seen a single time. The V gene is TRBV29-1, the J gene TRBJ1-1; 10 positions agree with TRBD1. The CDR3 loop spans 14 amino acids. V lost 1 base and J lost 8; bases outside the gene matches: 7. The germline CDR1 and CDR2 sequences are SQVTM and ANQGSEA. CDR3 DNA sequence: TGCAGCGTTGAAGTTCCCGGGACAGGGGCCGAAGCTTTCTTT. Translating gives CSVEVPGTGAEAFF.